The rows below give T cell receptor beta chains drawn from one sample of a study of blood T cell repertoires in COVID-19. Sequencing used immunoSEQ multiplex PCR; TCRdb keeps in-frame clones, though not all of them. The sample holds about 55,000 clones, over 75% seen once. Sequencing was done on a sample of peripheral blood. Every receptor here comes from a human donor with active COVID-19. The donor label of this sample is uncertain. Each CDR3 is given with its conserved first and last residue. D genes are given only for firm matches. Clone sizes are given selectively: once, few, many, or a class where the clone is expanded.

v_gene	abundance	d_gene	j_gene	len	CDR3aa	CDR3nt
TRBV14	once	NA	TRBJ2-7	13	CASSPPGVHEQYF	TGTGCCAGCAGCCCCCCGGGGGTCCACGAGCAGTACTTC
TRBV19	NA	TRBD1	TRBJ2-4	15	CASSHHRGAKNIQYF	TGTGCCAGTAGCCACCACAGGGGAGCCAAAAACATTCAGTACTTC
TRBV5-5	NA	NA	TRBJ2-1	15	CASSSGTDYYNEQFF	TGTGCCAGCAGCTCCGGGACTGACTACTACAATGAGCAGTTCTTC
TRBV19	NA	NA	TRBJ1-2	17	CASSVRSLGGMHYGYTF	TGTGCCAGTAGTGTTCGCAGCCTGGGGGGGATGCACTATGGCTACACCTTC
TRBV19	NA	TRBD1	TRBJ1-6	12	CASGTGDSPLHF	TGTGCCAGCGGGACAGGGGATTCACCCCTCCACTTT
TRBV28	NA	TRBD1	TRBJ2-1	14	CASSQPDRGNEQFF	TGTGCCAGCAGTCAGCCTGACAGGGGGAATGAGCAGTTCTTC
TRBV5-4	NA	TRBD2	TRBJ2-5	15	CASSLGAGGRETQYF	TGTGCCAGCAGCTTGGGGGCGGGGGGGCGTGAGACCCAGTACTTC
TRBV27	NA	TRBD1	TRBJ1-6	14	CASRGQVVNSPLHF	TGTGCCAGCAGAGGACAGGTAGTCAATTCACCCCTCCACTTT
TRBV2	NA	NA	TRBJ1-4	16	CASHRRSGGGGEKLFF	TGTGCCAGCCACCGAAGGTCGGGGGGAGGAGGTGAAAAACTGTTTTTT
TRBV6-6	NA	NA	TRBJ2-3	13	CASSYVSTDTQYF	TGTGCCAGCAGTTACGTAAGCACAGATACGCAGTATTTT
TRBV15	NA	NA	TRBJ2-1	16	CATSITTSTAYNEQFF	TGTGCCACCAGCATTACAACTAGCACCGCCTACAATGAGCAGTTCTTC
TRBV12-3/TRBV12-4	NA	TRBD1	TRBJ1-2	13	CASSLNRGNGYTF	TGTGCCAGCAGTTTAAACAGGGGTAATGGCTACACCTTC
TRBV4-1	few	TRBD1	TRBJ1-1	16	CASSQDRTGGSPRAFF	TGCGCCAGCAGCCAAGATCGGACAGGGGGCTCTCCTAGAGCTTTCTTT
TRBV5-1	NA	NA	TRBJ1-1	16	CASSRDTGFPGTEAFF	TGCGCCAGCAGCCGAGATACAGGGTTTCCGGGCACTGAAGCTTTCTTT
TRBV25-1	NA	TRBD1	TRBJ1-3	15	CASSTGQRFGNTIYF	TGTGCCAGCAGTACGGGACAGAGATTTGGAAACACCATATATTTT
TRBV21-1	NA	NA	TRBJ2-7	16	CASSCNPRGFSYEQYF	TGTGCCAGCAGCTGCAACCCTCGAGGTTTCTCCTACGAGCAGTACTTC
TRBV27	few	NA	TRBJ2-1	12	CASSLGGNRQFF	TGTGCCAGCAGTTTAGGAGGGAATAGGCAGTTCTTC
TRBV3-1/TRBV3-2	NA	TRBD1	TRBJ2-5	15	CASSPGRGRLETQYF	TGTGCCAGCAGCCCCGGTAGGGGGCGCCTGGAGACCCAGTACTTC
TRBV27	NA	NA	TRBJ2-7	13	CASSPTLRYEQYF	TGTGCCAGCAGCCCAACCCTACGCTACGAGCAGTACTTC
TRBV4-1	NA	TRBD2	TRBJ2-2	16	CASSQDGTSHTGELFF	TGCGCCAGCAGCCAAGACGGGACTAGTCACACCGGGGAGCTGTTTTTT
TRBV27	NA	TRBD1	TRBJ1-5	14	CASSPDRVSQPQHF	TGTGCCAGCAGTCCGGACAGGGTCAGCCAGCCCCAGCATTTT
TRBV18	NA	TRBD1	TRBJ2-5	18	CASSPRGPGQGLQETQYF	TGTGCCAGCTCACCACGGGGGCCGGGACAGGGCCTTCAAGAGACCCAGTACTTC
TRBV27	NA	TRBD2	TRBJ2-3	17	CASSPLTSGISTDTQYF	TGTGCCAGCAGTCCCTTGACTAGCGGGATTAGCACAGATACGCAGTATTTT
TRBV4-1	NA	TRBD1	TRBJ2-7	18	CASSQGTLGQGFFNEQYF	TGCGCCAGCAGCCAAGGTACCCTAGGACAGGGGTTCTTCAACGAGCAGTACTTC
TRBV10-3	NA	TRBD1	TRBJ2-1	14	CAINPGQGSNEQFF	TGTGCCATCAACCCGGGACAGGGGTCCAATGAGCAGTTCTTC
TRBV6-5	NA	NA	TRBJ1-2	13	CASSRGINYGYTF	TGTGCCAGCAGCCGAGGGATTAACTATGGCTACACCTTC
TRBV4-1	NA	NA	TRBJ2-7	15	CASSQGVAGSYEQYF	TGCGCCAGCAGCCAAGGGGTAGCTGGATCCTACGAGCAGTACTTC
TRBV27	once	NA	TRBJ1-1	16	CASSSFTGLQNTEAFF	TGTGCCAGCAGCTCATTTACGGGACTCCAGAACACTGAAGCTTTCTTT
TRBV19	NA	TRBD1	TRBJ1-1	15	CASSRTGMGYTEAFF	TGTGCCAGTAGCCGGACAGGGATGGGGTACACTGAAGCTTTCTTT
TRBV19	NA	TRBD2	TRBJ2-1	15	CASVIRLADRNEQFF	TGTGCCAGCGTCATAAGGCTAGCGGACCGCAATGAGCAGTTCTTC
TRBV6-5	NA	NA	TRBJ1-2	13	CASRAGAVYGYTF	TGTGCCAGCAGAGCGGGGGCCGTCTATGGCTACACCTTC
TRBV6-5	NA	NA	TRBJ2-6	15	CASGRAGAGANVLTF	TGTGCCAGCGGACGGGCAGGGGCCGGGGCCAACGTCCTGACTTTC
TRBV7-2	NA	TRBD1	TRBJ1-4	16	CASSNTPGGLGEKLFF	TGTGCCAGCAGTAACACCCCAGGGGGCCTTGGTGAAAAACTGTTTTTT
TRBV2	NA	NA	TRBJ1-2	12	CASSEQNYGYTF	TGTGCCAGCAGTGAACAGAACTATGGCTACACCTTC
TRBV5-4	NA	NA	TRBJ2-4	16	CASSRGDTGAKNIQYF	TGTGCCAGCAGCCGGGGGGACACGGGGGCCAAAAACATTCAGTACTTC
TRBV7-2	NA	NA	TRBJ2-3	15	CASSLVGGSTDTQYF	TGTGCCAGCAGCCTAGTAGGCGGCAGTACAGATACGCAGTATTTT
TRBV3-1/TRBV3-2	NA	TRBD1	TRBJ2-2	16	CASSLGRGQGTGELFF	TGTGCCAGCAGCCTCGGGCGGGGACAGGGGACCGGGGAGCTGTTTTTT
TRBV6-5	NA	NA	TRBJ1-2	15	CASSYSGRNVNGYTF	TGTGCCAGCAGTTACTCTGGCCGAAACGTCAATGGCTACACCTTC
TRBV27	NA	TRBD2	TRBJ2-1	20	CASSFRVGTSGRALYNEQFF	TGTGCCAGCAGTTTTAGGGTCGGGACTAGCGGGAGGGCCCTCTACAATGAGCAGTTCTTC
TRBV2	NA	NA	TRBJ1-5	16	CASKGGGQPSNQPQHF	TGTGCCAGCAAAGGGGGTGGGCAGCCTAGCAATCAGCCCCAGCATTTT